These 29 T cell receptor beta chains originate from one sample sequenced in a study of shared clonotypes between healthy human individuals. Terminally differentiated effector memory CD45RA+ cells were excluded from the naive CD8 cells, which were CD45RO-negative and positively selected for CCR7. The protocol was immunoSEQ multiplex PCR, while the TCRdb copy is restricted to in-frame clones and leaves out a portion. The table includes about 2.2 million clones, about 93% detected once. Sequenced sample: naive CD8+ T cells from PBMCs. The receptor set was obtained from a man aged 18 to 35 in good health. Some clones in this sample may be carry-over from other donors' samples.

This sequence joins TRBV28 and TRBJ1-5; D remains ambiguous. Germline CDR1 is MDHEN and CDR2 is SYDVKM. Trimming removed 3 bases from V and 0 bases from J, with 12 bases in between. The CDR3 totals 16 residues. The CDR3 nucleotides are TGTGCCAGCAGTTTCCCCGTGGCCTATAGCAATCAGCCCCAGCATTTT. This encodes CASSFPVAYSNQPQHF.

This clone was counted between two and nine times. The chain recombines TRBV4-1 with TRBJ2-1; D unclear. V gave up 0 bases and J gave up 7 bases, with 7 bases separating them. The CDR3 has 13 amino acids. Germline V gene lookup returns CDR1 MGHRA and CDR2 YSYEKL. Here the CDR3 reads CASSQDRLNEQFF. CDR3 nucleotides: TGCGCCAGCAGCCAAGACAGGTTGAATGAGCAGTTCTTC.

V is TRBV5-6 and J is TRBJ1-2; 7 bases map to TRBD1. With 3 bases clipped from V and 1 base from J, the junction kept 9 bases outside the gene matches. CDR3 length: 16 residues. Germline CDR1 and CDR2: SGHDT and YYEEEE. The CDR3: CASSSRGTEFNYGYTF. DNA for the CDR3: TGTGCCAGCAGCTCTCGGGGGACAGAATTTAACTATGGCTACACCTTC.

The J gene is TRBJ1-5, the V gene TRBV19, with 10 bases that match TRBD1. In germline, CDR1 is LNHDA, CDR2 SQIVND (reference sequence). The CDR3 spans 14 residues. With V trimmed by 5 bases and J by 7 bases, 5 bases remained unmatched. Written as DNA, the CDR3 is TGTGCCAGTAGTGGACAGGGGGGGAAACAGCCCCAGCATTTT. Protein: CASSGQGGKQPQHF.

The CDR3 region is CASTPITSWQYF. The CDR3 DNA sequence: TGTGCCAGCACCCCGATTACTAGCTGGCAGTACTTC. The gene calls are TRBV27 and TRBJ2-7; maybe TRBD2 (6 bases). V dropped 7 bases and J dropped 9 bases, with 16 bases sitting between them. Germline CDR1 and CDR2: MNHEY and SMNVEV (reference sequence). This CDR3 is built from 12 residues.

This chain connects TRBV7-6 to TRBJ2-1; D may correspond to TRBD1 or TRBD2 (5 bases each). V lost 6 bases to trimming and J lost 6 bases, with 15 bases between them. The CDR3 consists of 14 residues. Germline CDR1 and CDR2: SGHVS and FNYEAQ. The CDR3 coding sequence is TGTGCCAGCAGTTACGGGGCCCGGGGCAATGAGCAGTTCTTC. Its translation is CASSYGARGNEQFF.

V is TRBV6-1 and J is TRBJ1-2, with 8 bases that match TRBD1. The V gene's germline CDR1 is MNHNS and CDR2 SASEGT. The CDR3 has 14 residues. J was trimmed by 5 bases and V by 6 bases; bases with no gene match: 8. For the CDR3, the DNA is TGTGCCAGCAGCGATGGACAGGGCTGGTATGGCTACACCTTC. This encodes CASSDGQGWYGYTF.

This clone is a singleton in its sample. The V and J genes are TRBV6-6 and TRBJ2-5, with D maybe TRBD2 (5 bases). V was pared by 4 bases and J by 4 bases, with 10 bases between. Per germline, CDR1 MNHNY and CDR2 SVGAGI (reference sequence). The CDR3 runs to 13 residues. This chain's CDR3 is CASSSDAGETQYF. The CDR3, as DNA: TGTGCCAGCAGTTCCGACGCGGGAGAGACCCAGTACTTC.

CDR3: CASSPDRSETQYF. CDR3 coding DNA: TGTGCCAGCAGCCCCGACAGGTCCGAGACCCAGTACTTC. This chain uses TRBV5-6 with TRBJ2-5; TRBD1 is a possible D gene (6 bases). The CDR3 is made up of 13 amino acids. Germline CDR1 reads SGHDT; CDR2 reads YYEEEE. V lost 4 bases, J lost 5 bases, and 12 bases lay in between.

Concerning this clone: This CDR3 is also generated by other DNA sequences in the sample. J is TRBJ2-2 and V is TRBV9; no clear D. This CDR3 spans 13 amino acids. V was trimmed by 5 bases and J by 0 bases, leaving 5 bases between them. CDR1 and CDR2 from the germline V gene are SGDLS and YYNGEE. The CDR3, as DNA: TGTGCCAGCAGTGGATCGAACACCGGGGAGCTGTTTTTT. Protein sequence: CASSGSNTGELFF.

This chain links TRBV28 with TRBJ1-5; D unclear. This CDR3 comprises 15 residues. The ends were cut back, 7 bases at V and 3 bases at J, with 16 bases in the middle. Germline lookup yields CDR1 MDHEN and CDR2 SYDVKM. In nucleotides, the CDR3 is TGTGCCAGCACCCCCCGGACGCGGTTCAATCAGCCCCAGCATTTT. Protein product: CASTPRTRFNQPQHF.

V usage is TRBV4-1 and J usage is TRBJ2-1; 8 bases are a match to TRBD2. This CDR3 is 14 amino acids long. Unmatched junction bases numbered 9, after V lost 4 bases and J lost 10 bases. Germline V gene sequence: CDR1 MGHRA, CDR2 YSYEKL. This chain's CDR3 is CASSLRREGAEQFF. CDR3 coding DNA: TGCGCCAGCAGCCTCCGTCGGGAGGGCGCGGAGCAGTTCTTC.

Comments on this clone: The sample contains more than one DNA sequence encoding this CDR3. The CDR3 sequence: CSVEETSGRAGETQYF. Here the CDR3 DNA reads TGCAGCGTTGAAGAGACTAGCGGGAGGGCGGGGGAGACCCAGTACTTC. V gene TRBV29-1 combines with J gene TRBJ2-5; 14 nucleotides line up with TRBD2. The CDR3 contains 16 residues. Germline trimming cut 0 bases from V and 5 bases from J; bases unmatched to any gene: 5. CDR1 is SQVTM, CDR2 ANQGSEA, per germline.

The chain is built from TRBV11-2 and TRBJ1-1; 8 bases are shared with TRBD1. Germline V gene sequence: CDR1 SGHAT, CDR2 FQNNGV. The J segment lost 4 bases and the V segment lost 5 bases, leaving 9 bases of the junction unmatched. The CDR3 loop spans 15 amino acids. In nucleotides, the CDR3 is TGTGCCAGCAGCCCCTCCGGGACAGGAGGCACTGAAGCTTTCTTT. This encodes CASSPSGTGGTEAFF.

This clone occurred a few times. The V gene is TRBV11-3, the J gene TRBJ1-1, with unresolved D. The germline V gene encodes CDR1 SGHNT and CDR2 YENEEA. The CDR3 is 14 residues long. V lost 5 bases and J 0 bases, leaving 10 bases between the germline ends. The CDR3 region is CASSVGRMNTEAFF. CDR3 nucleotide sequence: TGTGCCAGCAGCGTGGGCCGGATGAACACTGAAGCTTTCTTT.

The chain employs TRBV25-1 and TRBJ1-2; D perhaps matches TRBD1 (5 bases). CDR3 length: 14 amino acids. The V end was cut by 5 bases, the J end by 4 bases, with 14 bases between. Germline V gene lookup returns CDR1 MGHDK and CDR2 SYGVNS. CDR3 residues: CASSPLGPSYGYTF. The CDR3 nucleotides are TGTGCCAGCAGTCCCCTGGGACCTTCCTATGGCTACACCTTC.

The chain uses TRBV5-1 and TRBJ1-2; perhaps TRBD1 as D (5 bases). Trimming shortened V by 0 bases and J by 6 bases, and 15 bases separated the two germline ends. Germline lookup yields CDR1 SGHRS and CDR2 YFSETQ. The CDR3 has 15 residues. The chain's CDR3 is CASSLGWGSADGYTF. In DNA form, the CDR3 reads TGCGCCAGCAGCTTGGGTTGGGGGTCAGCCGATGGCTACACCTTC.

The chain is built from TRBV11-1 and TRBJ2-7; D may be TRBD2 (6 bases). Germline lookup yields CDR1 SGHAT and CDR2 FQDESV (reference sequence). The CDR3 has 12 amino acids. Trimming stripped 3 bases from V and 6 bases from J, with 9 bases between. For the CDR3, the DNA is TGTGCCAGCAGCTTCGGGAGCGGCGAGCAGTACTTC. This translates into CASSFGSGEQYF.

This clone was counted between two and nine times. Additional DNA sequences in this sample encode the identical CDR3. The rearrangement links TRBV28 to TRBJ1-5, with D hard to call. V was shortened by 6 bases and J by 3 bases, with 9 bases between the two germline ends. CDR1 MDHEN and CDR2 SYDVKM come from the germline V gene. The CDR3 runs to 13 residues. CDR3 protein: CASSPLPNQPQHF. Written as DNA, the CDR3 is TGTGCCAGCAGCCCTTTACCCAATCAGCCCCAGCATTTT.

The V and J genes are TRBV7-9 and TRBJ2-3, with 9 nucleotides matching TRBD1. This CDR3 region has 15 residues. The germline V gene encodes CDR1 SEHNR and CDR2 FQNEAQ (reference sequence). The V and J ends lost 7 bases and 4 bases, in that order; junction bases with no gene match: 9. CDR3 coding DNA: TGTGCCAGCAAAATGGGACAGGGTGGAGCAGATACGCAGTATTTT. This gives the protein CASKMGQGGADTQYF. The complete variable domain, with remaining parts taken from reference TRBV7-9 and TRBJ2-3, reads DTGVSQNPRHKITKRGQNVTFRCDPISEHNRLYWYRQTLGQGPEFLTYFQNEAQLEKSRLLSDRFSAERPKGSFSTLEIQRTEQGDSAMYLCASKMGQGGADTQYFGPGTRLTVL.

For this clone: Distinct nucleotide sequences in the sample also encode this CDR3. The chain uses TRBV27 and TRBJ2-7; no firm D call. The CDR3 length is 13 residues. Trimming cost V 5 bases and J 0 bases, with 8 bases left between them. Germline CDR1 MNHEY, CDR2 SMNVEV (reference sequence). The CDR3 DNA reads TGTGCCAGCAGTCCAAGAGTCTCCTACGAGCAGTACTTC. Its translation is CASSPRVSYEQYF.

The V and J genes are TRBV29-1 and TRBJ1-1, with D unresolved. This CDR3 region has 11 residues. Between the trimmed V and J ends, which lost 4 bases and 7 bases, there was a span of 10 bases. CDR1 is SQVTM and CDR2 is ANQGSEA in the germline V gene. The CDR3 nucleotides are TGCAGCGTTGGAGGGCGGTTTGAAGCTTTCTTT. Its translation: CSVGGRFEAFF.

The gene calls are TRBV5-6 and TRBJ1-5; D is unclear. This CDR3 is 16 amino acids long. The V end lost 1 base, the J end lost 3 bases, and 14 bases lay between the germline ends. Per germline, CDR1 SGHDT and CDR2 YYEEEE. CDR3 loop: CASSLSWYSHNQPQHF. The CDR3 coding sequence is TGTGCCAGCAGCTTGAGTTGGTACAGCCACAATCAGCCCCAGCATTTT. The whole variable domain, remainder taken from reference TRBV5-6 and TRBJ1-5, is DAGVTQSPTHLIKTRGQQVTLRCSPKSGHDTVSWYQQALGQGPQFIFQYYEEEERQRGNFPDRFSGHQFPNYSSELNVNALLLGDSALYLCASSLSWYSHNQPQHFGDGTRLSIL.

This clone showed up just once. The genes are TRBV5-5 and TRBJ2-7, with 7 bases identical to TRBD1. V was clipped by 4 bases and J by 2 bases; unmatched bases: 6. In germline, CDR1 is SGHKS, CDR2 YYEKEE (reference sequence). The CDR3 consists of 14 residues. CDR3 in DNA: TGTGCCAGCAGCATTTCGACAGGGACCTACGAGCAGTACTTC. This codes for CASSISTGTYEQYF.

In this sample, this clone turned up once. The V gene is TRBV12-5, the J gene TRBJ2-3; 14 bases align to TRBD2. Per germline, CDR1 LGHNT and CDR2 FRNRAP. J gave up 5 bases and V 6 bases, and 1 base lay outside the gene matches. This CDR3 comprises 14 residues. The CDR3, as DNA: TGTGCTAGTGGGACTAGCGGGAGGGGAGATACGCAGTATTTT. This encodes CASGTSGRGDTQYF.

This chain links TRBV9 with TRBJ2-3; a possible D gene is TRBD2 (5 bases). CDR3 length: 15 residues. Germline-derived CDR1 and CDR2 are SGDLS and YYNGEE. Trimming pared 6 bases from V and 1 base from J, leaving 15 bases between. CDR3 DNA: TGTGCCAGCAAGGTTGGAGGCTCGGGCACAGATACGCAGTATTTT. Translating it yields CASKVGGSGTDTQYF.

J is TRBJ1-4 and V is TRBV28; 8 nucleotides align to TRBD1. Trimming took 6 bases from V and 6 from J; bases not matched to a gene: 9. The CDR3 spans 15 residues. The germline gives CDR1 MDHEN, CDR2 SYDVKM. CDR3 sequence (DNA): TGTGCCAGCAGCCCCTCCGGGACAGGAGATGAAAAACTGTTTTTT. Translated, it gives CASSPSGTGDEKLFF.

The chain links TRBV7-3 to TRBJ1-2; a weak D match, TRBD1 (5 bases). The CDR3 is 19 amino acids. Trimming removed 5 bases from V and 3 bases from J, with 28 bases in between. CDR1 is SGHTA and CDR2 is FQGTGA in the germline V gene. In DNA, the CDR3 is TGTGCCAGCAGCAATGACAGAATTGATGTGGTACCCCTTCACTATGGCTACACCTTC. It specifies CASSNDRIDVVPLHYGYTF.

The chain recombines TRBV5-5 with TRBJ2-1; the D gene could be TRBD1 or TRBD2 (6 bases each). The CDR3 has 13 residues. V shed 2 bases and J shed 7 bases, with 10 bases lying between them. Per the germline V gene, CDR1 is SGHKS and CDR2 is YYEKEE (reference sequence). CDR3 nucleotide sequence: TGTGCCAGCAGCTTTGAAGGGGGGAATGAGCAGTTCTTC. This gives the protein CASSFEGGNEQFF. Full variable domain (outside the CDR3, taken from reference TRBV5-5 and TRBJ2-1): DAGVTQSPTHLIKTRGQQVTLRCSPISGHKSVSWYQQVLGQGPQFIFQYYEKEERGRGNFPDRFSARQFPNYSSELNVNALLLGDSALYLCASSFEGGNEQFFGPGTRLTVL.